This T cell receptor (beta chain) was profiled in a study of blood T cell repertoires in COVID-19. Clones were read by immunoSEQ multiplex PCR, and TCRdb kept only the in-frame ones, dropping some. The sample has around 310,000 clones; 90% are singletons. The CDR3 is 14 amino acids. V was clipped by 4 bases and J by 10 bases, with 22 bases between them. Germline CDR1 reads GTSNPN; CDR2 reads SVGIG (reference sequence). This chain uses TRBV30 with TRBJ1-1; no clear D. The sequence derives from a middle-aged woman with COVID-19, enrolled during active disease. Sequences were obtained from peripheral blood. The CDR3 loop is CAWTRTGFGLGAFF. The CDR3, as DNA: TGTGCCTGGACCCGTACCGGCTTTGGACTGGGAGCTTTCTTT. The whole variable domain, filled in from reference TRBV30 and TRBJ1-1, reads SQTIHQWPATLVQPVGSPLSLECTVEGTSNPNLYWYRQAAGRGLQLLFYSVGIGQISSEVPQNLSASRPQDRQFILSSKKLLLSDSGFYLCAWTRTGFGLGAFFGQGTRLTVV.